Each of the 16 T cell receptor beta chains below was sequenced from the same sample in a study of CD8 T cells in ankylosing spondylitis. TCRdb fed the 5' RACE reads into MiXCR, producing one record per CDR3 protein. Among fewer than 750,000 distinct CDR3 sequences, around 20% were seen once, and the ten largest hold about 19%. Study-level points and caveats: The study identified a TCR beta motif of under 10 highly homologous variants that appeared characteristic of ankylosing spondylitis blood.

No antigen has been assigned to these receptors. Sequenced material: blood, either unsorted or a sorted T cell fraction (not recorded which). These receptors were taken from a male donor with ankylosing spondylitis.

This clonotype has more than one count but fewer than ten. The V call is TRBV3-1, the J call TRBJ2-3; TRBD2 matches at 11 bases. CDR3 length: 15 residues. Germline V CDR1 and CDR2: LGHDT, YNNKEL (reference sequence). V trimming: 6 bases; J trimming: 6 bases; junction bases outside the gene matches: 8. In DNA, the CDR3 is TGTGCCAGCAGGGATACTAGCGGGGGAAGGGATACGCAGTATTTT. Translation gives CASRDTSGGRDTQYF.

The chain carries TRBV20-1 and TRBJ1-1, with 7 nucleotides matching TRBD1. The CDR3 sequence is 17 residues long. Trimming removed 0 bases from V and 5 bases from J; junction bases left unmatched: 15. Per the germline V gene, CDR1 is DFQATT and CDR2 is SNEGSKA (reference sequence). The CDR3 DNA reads TGCAGTGCTAGAGATTCGGGCAGGGGGGTATTATGGACTGAAGCTTTCTTT. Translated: CSARDSGRGVLWTEAFF.

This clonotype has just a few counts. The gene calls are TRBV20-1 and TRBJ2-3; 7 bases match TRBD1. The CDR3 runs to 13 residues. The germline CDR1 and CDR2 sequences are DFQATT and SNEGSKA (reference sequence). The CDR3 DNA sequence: TGCAGCCCTAGACGACAGGGAACAGATACGCAGTATTTT. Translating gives CSPRRQGTDTQYF.

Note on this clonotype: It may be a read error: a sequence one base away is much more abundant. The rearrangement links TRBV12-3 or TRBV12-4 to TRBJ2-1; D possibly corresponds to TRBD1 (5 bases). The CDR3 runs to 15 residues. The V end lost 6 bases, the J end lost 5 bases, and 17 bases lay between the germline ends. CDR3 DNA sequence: TGTGCCAGCAGACACCGGATGGGGCGCGACAATGAGCAGTTCTTC. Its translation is CASRHRMGRDNEQFF.

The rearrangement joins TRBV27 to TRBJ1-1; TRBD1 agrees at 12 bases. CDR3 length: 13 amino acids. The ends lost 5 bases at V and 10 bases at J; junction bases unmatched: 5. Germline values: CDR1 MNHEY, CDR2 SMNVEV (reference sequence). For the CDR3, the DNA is TGTGCCAGCAGTATAGGGACAGGGGGCTTAGCTTTCTTT. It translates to CASSIGTGGLAFF.

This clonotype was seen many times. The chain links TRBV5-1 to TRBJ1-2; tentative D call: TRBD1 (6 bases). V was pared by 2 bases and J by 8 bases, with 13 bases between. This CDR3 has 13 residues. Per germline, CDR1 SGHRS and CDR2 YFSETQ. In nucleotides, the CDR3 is TGCGCCAGCAGCTTCGGACAGATGACGGGCTACACCTTC. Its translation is CASSFGQMTGYTF.

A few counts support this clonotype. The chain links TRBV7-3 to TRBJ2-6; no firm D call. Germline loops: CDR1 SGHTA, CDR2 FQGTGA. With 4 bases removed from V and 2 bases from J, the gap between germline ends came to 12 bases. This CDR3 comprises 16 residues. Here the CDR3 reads CASSSRQAPGANVLTF. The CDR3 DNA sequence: TGTGCCAGCAGCTCCCGACAAGCCCCTGGGGCCAACGTCCTGACTTTC.

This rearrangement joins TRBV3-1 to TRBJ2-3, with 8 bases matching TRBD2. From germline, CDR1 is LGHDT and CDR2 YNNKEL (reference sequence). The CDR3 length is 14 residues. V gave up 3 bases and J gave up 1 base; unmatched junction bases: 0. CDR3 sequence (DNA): TGTGCCAGCAGCCATAGCGGGGGCACAGATACGCAGTATTTT. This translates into CASSHSGGTDTQYF.

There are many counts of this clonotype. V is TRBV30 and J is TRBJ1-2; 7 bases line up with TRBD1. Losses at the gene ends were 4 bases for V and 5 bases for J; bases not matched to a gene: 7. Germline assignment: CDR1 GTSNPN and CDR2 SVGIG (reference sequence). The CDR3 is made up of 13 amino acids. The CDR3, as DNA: TGTGCCTGGACTCGACAGGGCTCGTATGGCTACACCTTC. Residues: CAWTRQGSYGYTF.

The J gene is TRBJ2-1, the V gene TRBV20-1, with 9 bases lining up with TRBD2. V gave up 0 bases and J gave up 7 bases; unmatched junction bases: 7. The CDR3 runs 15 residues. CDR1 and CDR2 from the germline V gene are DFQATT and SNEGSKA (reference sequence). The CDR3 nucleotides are TGCAGTGCTAGAGATGTGCGGGAGGGGTTAAATGAGCAGTTCTTC. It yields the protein CSARDVREGLNEQFF.

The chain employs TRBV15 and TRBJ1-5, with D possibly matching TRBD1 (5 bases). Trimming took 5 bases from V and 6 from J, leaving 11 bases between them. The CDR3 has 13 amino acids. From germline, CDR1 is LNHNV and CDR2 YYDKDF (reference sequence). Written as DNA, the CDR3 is TGTGCCACCAGCGGGGCCGGGGGTCAGCCCCAGCATTTT. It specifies CATSGAGGQPQHF.

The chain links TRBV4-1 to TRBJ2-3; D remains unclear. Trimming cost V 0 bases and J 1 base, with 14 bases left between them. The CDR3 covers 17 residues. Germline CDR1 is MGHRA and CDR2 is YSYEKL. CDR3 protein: CASSQDVWAVGTDTQYF. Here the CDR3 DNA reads TGCGCCAGCAGCCAAGATGTTTGGGCGGTGGGCACAGATACGCAGTATTTT.

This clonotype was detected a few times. CDR3 DNA: TGTGCCAGCAGTCCCTACCTGGGGGATACGCAGTATTTT. As protein: CASSPYLGDTQYF. V and J are TRBV27 and TRBJ2-3; D is undetermined. CDR1 and CDR2 (germline): MNHEY, SMNVEV (reference sequence). V gave up 5 bases and J gave up 6 bases, with 12 bases separating them. There are 13 residues in the CDR3.

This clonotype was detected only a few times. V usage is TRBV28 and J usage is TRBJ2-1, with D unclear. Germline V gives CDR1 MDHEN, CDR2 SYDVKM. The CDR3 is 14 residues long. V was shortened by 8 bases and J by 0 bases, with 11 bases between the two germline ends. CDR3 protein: CASLTTSSYNEQFF. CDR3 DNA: TGTGCCAGCCTCACCACCAGCTCCTACAATGAGCAGTTCTTC.

The CDR3 loop reads CASSRDGHYGYTF. In DNA form, the CDR3 reads TGTGCCAGCAGCCGGGACGGCCACTATGGCTACACCTTC. J is TRBJ1-2 and V is TRBV11-2, with D tentatively TRBD1 (5 bases). V lost 5 bases and J lost 3, with 10 bases in between. Germline CDR1 is SGHAT and CDR2 is FQNNGV. CDR3 length: 13 amino acids.

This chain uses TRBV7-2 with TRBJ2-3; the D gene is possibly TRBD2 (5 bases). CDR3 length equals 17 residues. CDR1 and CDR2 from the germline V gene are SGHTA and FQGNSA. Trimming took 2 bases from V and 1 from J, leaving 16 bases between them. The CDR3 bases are TGTGCCAGCAGCTTATCGCTGGTGAGAGGGCGCACAGATACGCAGTATTTT. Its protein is CASSLSLVRGRTDTQYF.